Listed below are T cell receptor beta chains from one sample, sequenced in a study of T cells in Graves' hyperthyroidism and ophthalmopathy. MiXCR was run by TCRdb on the multiplex PCR reads, yielding one entry per CDR3 protein. The table includes 490,000 or so distinct CDR3 sequences, over 45% detected once. The source material was peripheral blood or thyroid tissue (not recorded which). These receptors came from an adult woman with Graves' disease, either hyperthyroidism or ophthalmopathy (not recorded which). Each CDR3 is given with its conserved first and last residue. A D gene is named only where the DNA matches it firmly. Where a row states a size, it is once, few, many or the class of an expanded clone; other rows omit it.

abundance	d_gene	v_gene	j_gene	CDR3aa	CDR3nt
.	TRBD1	TRBV10-3	TRBJ1-5	CAIREQGENQPQHF	TGTGCCATCAGGGAACAGGGGGAAAATCAGCCCCAGCATTTT
few	TRBD2	TRBV29-1	TRBJ2-7	CSVGRGSGINEQYF	TGCAGCGTGGGCCGAGGTAGCGGGATAAACGAGCAGTACTTC
once	.	TRBV20-1	TRBJ2-7	CSAVPPGRSYEQYF	TGCAGTGCTGTTCCCCCGGGCAGAAGCTACGAGCAGTACTTC
.	.	TRBV2	TRBJ2-2	CATGRYSNTGELFF	TGTGCCACCGGGCGGTACTCGAACACCGGGGAGCTGTTTTTT
once	.	TRBV2	TRBJ2-2	CAREDGWNTGELFF	TGTGCTAGAGAGGACGGGTGGAACACCGGGGAGCTGTTTTTT
.	TRBD1	TRBV29-1	TRBJ2-1	CSGRRDRGYNEQFF	TGCAGCGGGAGACGGGACAGGGGCTACAATGAGCAGTTCTTC
.	.	TRBV3-1	TRBJ2-7	CASSQVNPYEQYF	TGTGCCAGCAGCCAAGTGAATCCCTACGAGCAGTACTTC
few	.	TRBV20-1	TRBJ2-7	CSARALPGGGLSYEQYF	TGCAGTGCTAGGGCCCTCCCCGGGGGTGGCTTATCCTACGAGCAGTACTTC
many	.	TRBV7-2	TRBJ1-3	CASSSMAGNTIYF	TGTGCCAGCAGCTCCATGGCTGGAAACACCATATATTTT
many	.	TRBV24-1	TRBJ2-7	CATAITRAYEQYF	TGTGCCACCGCCATAACGAGGGCTTACGAGCAGTACTTC
.	.	TRBV7-9	TRBJ1-2	CASKPQGFAGYTF	TGTGCCAGCAAACCACAGGGTTTCGCGGGCTACACCTTC
.	.	TRBV9	TRBJ2-1	CASSVGTQPNEQFF	TGTGCCAGCAGCGTCGGGACCCAACCCAATGAGCAGTTCTTC
many	.	TRBV7-2	TRBJ2-5	CASTIRGQGGETQYF	TGTGCCAGCACCATTCGGGGGCAGGGAGGAGAGACCCAGTACTTC
many	TRBD1	TRBV12-3/TRBV12-4	TRBJ2-2	CASSRQGAGTGELFF	TGTGCCAGCAGTCGACAGGGGGCGGGCACCGGGGAGCTGTTTTTT
.	.	TRBV7-9	TRBJ1-3	CASSSIGTGNTIYF	TGTGCCAGCAGCTCCATCGGAACTGGAAACACCATATATTTT
.	.	TRBV25-1	TRBJ2-7	CARGAYEQYF	TGCGCCAGGGGGGCCTACGAGCAGTACTTC
few	.	TRBV6-4	TRBJ1-6	CASSRSRGEHSPLHF	TGTGCCAGCAGTCGATCGCGGGGAGAGCACTCACCCCTCCACTTT
.	.	TRBV11-2	TRBJ2-5	CASGGAGYQETQYF	TGTGCCAGCGGAGGAGCAGGGTACCAAGAGACCCAGTACTTC
.	TRBD1	TRBV2	TRBJ1-2	CASRLRQGTYGYTF	TGTGCCAGCAGACTTAGACAGGGTACCTATGGCTACACCTTC